Each of the 18 T cell receptor beta chains below was sequenced from the same sample in a study of blood T cells in healthy people across ages (dated by TCRdb to about 2015). The library came from 5' RACE. For sequencing, an Illumina HiSeq 2500 was employed. A second roughly 7 to 11 cycle PCR used a sample-barcoded 5' primer and a J-beta primer mix. TCRdb trimmed public reads at Q25 via fastp, called clones via MiXCR and kept in-frame beta chains. Duplicate CDR3 protein sequences are folded into a single record with the most common DNA and genes. In this sample the table shows roughly 800,000 distinct CDR3 sequences, 55% to 70% of which occur a single time. Of the sample, roughly 20% is held by the ten largest clones. Input material: blood. The receptors originated from a man aged 30 to 45 in good health.

On this clonotype: A read error may produce the germline difference seen at one junction end. V gene TRBV20-1 combines with J gene TRBJ2-1; D perhaps matches TRBD2 (5 bases). Germline assignment: CDR1 DFQATT and CDR2 SNEGSKA (reference sequence). The CDR3 is made up of 12 amino acids. As DNA, the CDR3 is TGCAGTGCCAGAGGGAGATACAATGAGCAGTTCTTC. Encoded protein: CSARGRYNEQFF.

In regard to this clonotype: The junction does not match germline at one end; this may be a read error. CDR3 loop: CAGSVVASGRDNEQFF. The CDR3 DNA is TGTGCCGGCAGCGTTGTGGCTAGCGGACGGGACAATGAGCAGTTCTTC. This chain links TRBV9 with TRBJ2-1; 7 nucleotides agree with TRBD2. Per the germline V gene, CDR1 is SGDLS and CDR2 is YYNGEE. This CDR3 has 16 residues.

V usage is TRBV15 and J usage is TRBJ2-7; D could derive from TRBD1 or TRBD2 (5 bases each). The CDR3 consists of 14 residues. Germline CDR1 is LNHNV and CDR2 is YYDKDF (reference sequence). Deletions cut 5 bases from V and 1 base from J, with 12 bases between. CDR3 residues: CATSPEGISYEQYF. In DNA form, the CDR3 reads TGTGCCACCAGCCCCGAGGGGATATCCTACGAGCAGTACTTC.

The chain couples TRBV2 to TRBJ2-5, with TRBD1 as a possible D gene (6 bases). The V end was cut by 1 base, the J end by 1 base, with 7 bases between. Per germline, CDR1 SNHLY and CDR2 FYNNEI. The CDR3 runs to 14 residues. The CDR3: CASSEGTAQETQYF. The DNA for the CDR3 is TGTGCCAGCAGTGAAGGGACAGCCCAAGAGACCCAGTACTTC.

This clonotype showed up just a few times. The J gene is TRBJ2-7, the V gene TRBV6-2 or TRBV6-3; 11 nucleotides match TRBD2. This CDR3 is built from 14 residues. V was pared by 7 bases and J by 3 bases, with 5 bases of the junction left unmatched. The germline V gene has CDR1 MNHEY and CDR2 SVGEGT. The CDR3 DNA is TGTGCCAGCAAGAAGGGACTAGCGGTCTACGAGCAGTACTTC. Translating gives CASKKGLAVYEQYF.

This clonotype is a singleton in its sample. The chain has TRBV29-1 and TRBJ2-1; D may be TRBD1 or TRBD2 (5 bases each). The CDR3 has 13 amino acids. The V and J ends lost 7 bases and 3 bases respectively, with 13 bases between them. CDR1 is SQVTM, CDR2 ANQGSEA, per germline. The CDR3 here is CSGKRGDYNEQFF. DNA of the CDR3: TGCAGCGGAAAGAGAGGGGACTACAATGAGCAGTTCTTC.

V and J are TRBV6-1 and TRBJ1-5; no clear D gene. Trimming left V 7 bases short and J 3 bases short, with 10 bases between. The CDR3 consists of 13 residues. In germline, CDR1 is MNHNS, CDR2 SASEGT. In DNA, the CDR3 is TGTGCCAGCACACGGGAAGCCAATCAGCCCCAGCATTTT. This codes for CASTREANQPQHF.

This chain links TRBV13 with TRBJ2-5; D gene uncertain. The J call may be mistaken, given a closer DNA end match to TRBJ2-4. Germline CDR1 reads PRHDT; CDR2 reads FYEKMQ (reference sequence). The CDR3 consists of 14 residues. DNA of the CDR3: TGTGCCAGCAGCTTATACGGAAACCAAAACATTCAGTACTTC. This codes for CASSLYGNQNIQYF.

The V gene is TRBV30, the J gene TRBJ2-5, with D tentatively TRBD2 (6 bases). The length of the CDR3 is 12 residues. The germline V gene has CDR1 GTSNPN and CDR2 SVGIG (reference sequence). V was cut by 8 bases and J by 4 bases, with 14 bases left in between. The CDR3 region has the DNA TGTGCCCGCGACCGGCGGGGAGAGACCCAGTACTTC. This codes for CARDRRGETQYF.

Notes on this clonotype: One junction end disagrees with the germline gene, perhaps due to a read error. The genes are TRBV11-2 and TRBJ2-7; D gene ambiguous. Germline-derived CDR1 and CDR2 are SGHAT and FQNNGV. The CDR3 length is 15 residues. CDR3 region: CASSLEAAATYEQYF. The CDR3 nucleotides read TGTGCCAGCAGCCTAGAGGCTGCGGCGACCTACGAGCAGTACTTC.

This chain uses TRBV4-1 with TRBJ2-5; TRBD2 matches at 14 bases. J lost 2 bases, V lost 1 base, and 12 bases had no gene match. Germline V gene lookup returns CDR1 MGHRA and CDR2 YSYEKL. The CDR3 spans 20 residues. CDR3 sequence: CASSQVDVGLAGGRQETQYF. In DNA, the CDR3 is TGCGCCAGCAGCCAAGTGGATGTAGGACTAGCGGGGGGCCGGCAAGAGACCCAGTACTTC.

The chain joins TRBV5-1 to TRBJ2-1, with TRBD1 matching 7 bases. Judging by the DNA end, TRBJ2-7 fits better; the J call may be wrong. The germline CDR1 and CDR2 sequences are SGHRS and YFSETQ. CDR3 length: 14 residues. The CDR3 here is CASSLWTGSDEQYF. The CDR3 region has the DNA TGCGCCAGCAGCTTATGGACAGGATCCGACGAGCAGTACTTC.

This chain connects TRBV4-3 to TRBJ2-7; D perhaps matches TRBD1 (5 bases). The CDR3 totals 17 residues. The V gene's germline CDR1 is LGHNA and CDR2 YSLEER. Trimming pared 0 bases from V and 3 bases from J, leaving 18 bases between. The CDR3 reads CASSQDAPIGHNYEQYF. The CDR3 nucleotides are TGCGCCAGCAGCCAAGACGCCCCAATAGGACACAACTACGAGCAGTACTTC.

V gene TRBV6-6 combines with J gene TRBJ1-3; D is unclear. Germline CDR1 reads MNHNY; CDR2 reads SVGAGI (reference sequence). The CDR3 spans 12 residues. V was trimmed by 7 bases and J by 2 bases, leaving 6 bases between them. This CDR3 reads CASMVPGNTIYF. CDR3 DNA sequence: TGTGCCAGCATGGTACCTGGAAACACCATATATTTT.

This clonotype occurred a few times. V is TRBV21-1 and J is TRBJ1-2. TRBV21-1 is a pseudogene. The CDR3 length is 17 residues. CDR3 in DNA: TGTGCCAGCAGTATTATATCGGACCGGACTTTAGACTATGGCTACACCTTC. The encoded protein is CASSIISDRTLDYGYTF.

The chain carries TRBV11-2 and TRBJ1-2; D remains ambiguous. Trimming cost V 4 bases and J 7 bases, with 19 bases left between them. This CDR3 comprises 15 residues. Germline CDR1 and CDR2: SGHAT and FQNNGV. DNA of the CDR3: TGTGCCAGCAGCTCCCGCAATCGTATCCCTGGTGGCTACACCTTC. Translating gives CASSSRNRIPGGYTF.

This clonotype was recorded only once. This rearrangement joins TRBV7-2 to TRBJ2-3; D possibly matches TRBD1 or TRBD2 (5 bases each). The CDR3 runs to 15 residues. V lost 2 bases to trimming and J lost 1 base, with 10 bases between them. The germline gives CDR1 SGHTA, CDR2 FQGNSA. CDR3 nucleotides: TGTGCCAGCAGCTTACAGCTGGGGGGCACAGATACGCAGTATTTT. Encoded protein: CASSLQLGGTDTQYF. Supplemented by reference TRBV7-2 and TRBJ2-3, the full variable domain reads GAGVSQSPSNKVTEKGKDVELRCDPISGHTALYWYRQSLGQGLEFLIYFQGNSAPDKSGLPSDRFSAERTGGSVSTLTIQRTQQEDSAVYLCASSLQLGGTDTQYFGPGTRLTVL.

There are a few counts of this clonotype. The chain employs TRBV7-8 and TRBJ2-7; a possible D gene is TRBD1 (5 bases). CDR3 length: 14 amino acids. Germline V gene data show CDR1 as SGHVS and CDR2 as FQNEAQ. V was shortened by 10 bases and J by 2 bases, with 18 bases between the two germline ends. CDR3 residues: CATTLTELTYEQYF. CDR3 sequence (DNA): TGTGCCACCACCCTGACAGAACTGACCTACGAGCAGTACTTC.